What follows is one T cell receptor (beta chain) and its context. Its antigen is unknown. The sample is drawn from a study of T cell responses to AZD1222 COVID-19 vaccine. Across the study: Pooled in the analysis were second doses at about 4 or about 12 weeks. Findings of the study overall: White British donors predominated, females outnumbered males, and clonal diversity was possibly underestimated. CD4 TCRs linked to vaccination spanned spike, dominating at 160-218 and 743-854. In all cases, repertoires were sampled only after the peak T cell response.

V lost 7 bases and J lost 0, with 13 bases in between. There are 15 residues in the CDR3. Germline V gene data show CDR1 as MDHEN and CDR2 as SYDVKM. Here immunoSEQ multiplex PCR was the method, and the copy in TCRdb shows in-frame clones only, minus some. Here the sample spans roughly 86,000 clones, 75% to 90% being singletons. The specimen comprised peripheral blood, sampled on day 0 of AZD1222 vaccination. This clonotype was sampled from an adult in good health. V gene TRBV28 combines with J gene TRBJ2-4; possible D gene TRBD1, 5 bases. This chain's CDR3 is CASTVTGVAKNIQYF. The CDR3 bases are TGTGCCAGCACCGTAACAGGAGTAGCCAAAAACATTCAGTACTTC.